This TCR beta chain was retrieved from a study of beta chain bispecific antibodies for T cell cancers. Study details: HPB-ALL carried surface TRBV5-5, while Jurkat carried TRBV12-3.

TCRdb re-analysed the 5' RACE reads in MiXCR, keeping a single row per CDR3 protein. The sample has 15,000 to 20,000 distinct CDR3 sequences, 2% to 2.5% seen once. CDR1 and CDR2 from the germline V gene are SGHRS and YFSETQ. This CDR3 contains 17 residues. Trimming took off 3 bases at V and 5 bases at J, with 22 bases between the two ends. This clonotype was recorded at least ten times. Its matching antigen is unknown. Overall study findings and caveats: Normal T cells contributed less of the targeted TRBV signal than the leukemia cells did.

Expansion lasted 2 to 4 days, with either anti-CD3 antibody OKT3 or CD3/CD28 beads. The TCR originated in a human donor in good health. Some clones in this sample may be carry-over from other donors' samples. Sequenced sample: healthy donor T cells cultured with leukemia cells. The chain has TRBV5-1 and TRBJ2-3, with D possibly TRBD2 on 8 matching bases. The CDR3 nucleotides are TGCGCCAGCAGCTACGTTGGCGGACTAGCAGGGGGAGATACGCAGTATTTT. Translation: CASSYVGGLAGGDTQYF.